Below are 8 T cell receptor beta chains sequenced from a single sample in a study of breast tumors, draining lymph nodes, adjacent tissues. Samples came from axillary lymph nodes draining the breast cancer. MiXCR was run by TCRdb on the multiplex PCR reads, yielding one entry per CDR3 protein. The repertoire includes 75,000 to 100,000 distinct CDR3 sequences, about 21% of them detected once, and 2% to 3% sits in the top ten. Sequenced input: axillary lymph node tissue. All receptors derive from a female donor with breast cancer. Some clones in this sample may be carry-over from other donors' samples.

Remarks on this clonotype: Given a much more abundant clone one base away, this may be a read error. The chain uses TRBV7-9 and TRBJ2-3; D perhaps matches TRBD1 (6 bases). The V end lost 6 bases, the J end lost 4 bases, and 20 bases lay between the germline ends. Germline lookup yields CDR1 SEHNR and CDR2 FQNEAQ (reference sequence). This CDR3 contains 16 residues. CDR3 region: CASRRWQGTVPDTQYF. In nucleotides, the CDR3 is TGTGCCAGCAGGCGTTGGCAGGGGACGGTTCCAGATACGCAGTATTTT.

This clonotype has ten or more counts. The V and J genes are TRBV28 and TRBJ2-7; TRBD1 matches 9 bases. Germline CDR1 is MDHEN and CDR2 is SYDVKM. Trimming cost V 5 bases and J 1 base; bases outside gene matches: 6. The CDR3 covers 15 residues. The CDR3, as DNA: TGTGCCAGCAGTGGGACCGGGACAGGGTCCTACGAGCAGTACTTC. Translated, it gives CASSGTGTGSYEQYF.

In this sample, this clonotype turned up a few times. This chain uses TRBV11-3 with TRBJ1-6; the D gene is possibly TRBD1 (5 bases). Germline CDR1 reads SGHNT; CDR2 reads YENEEA. The CDR3 spans 18 residues. Trimming took off 5 bases at V and 0 bases at J, with 17 bases between the two ends. CDR3 bases: TGTGCCAGCAGCCTCACATCTCCCGACAGCTCCTATAATTCACCCCTCCACTTT. It is translated as CASSLTSPDSSYNSPLHF. The full variable domain, rest sourced from reference TRBV11-3 and TRBJ1-6, is EAGVVQSPRYKIIEKKQPVAFWCNPISGHNTLYWYLQNLGQGPELLIRYENEEAVDDSQLPKDRFSAERLKGVDSTLKIQPAELGDSAVYLCASSLTSPDSSYNSPLHFGNGTRLTVT.

The chain employs TRBV28 and TRBJ2-7, with D unclear. Trimming removed 4 bases at V and 3 bases at J, with 10 bases between. This CDR3 comprises 13 residues. Per the germline V gene, CDR1 is MDHEN and CDR2 is SYDVKM. The CDR3 spells CASSSYSFYEQYF. DNA for the CDR3: TGTGCCAGCAGTTCCTATTCATTCTACGAGCAGTACTTC.

In its sample, this clonotype was seen many times. The CDR3 DNA sequence: TGTGCCAGCAGTCGTGACAGGGCTGGAAACACCATATATTTT. Its protein is CASSRDRAGNTIYF. The V gene is TRBV2, the J gene TRBJ1-3; 7 nucleotides align to TRBD1. Germline assignment: CDR1 SNHLY and CDR2 FYNNEI. After removal of 5 bases from V and 2 bases from J, the junction contained 3 bases not matched to a gene. The CDR3 is made up of 14 amino acids.

This clonotype was picked up many times. This sequence joins TRBV29-1 and TRBJ2-1; 9 bases fit TRBD2. CDR1 and CDR2 (germline): SQVTM, ANQGSEA. Trimming cost V 4 bases and J 10 bases; bases outside gene matches: 11. This CDR3 has 14 residues. The CDR3 sequence: CSVVSQREVWEQFF. The CDR3 DNA reads TGCAGCGTTGTTTCCCAGCGGGAGGTATGGGAGCAGTTCTTC.

This clonotype has ten or more counts. The rearrangement joins TRBV9 to TRBJ2-1; D gene unclear. V dropped 0 bases and J dropped 6 bases, with 7 bases sitting between them. Germline lookup yields CDR1 SGDLS and CDR2 YYNGEE. This CDR3 comprises 13 residues. Here the CDR3 reads CASSVVETNEQFF. The DNA for the CDR3 is TGTGCCAGCAGCGTAGTCGAGACCAATGAGCAGTTCTTC.

A remark on this clonotype: The CDR3 does not close with the conserved phenylalanine or tryptophan, likely indicating a read error. The J gene is TRBJ2-6, the V gene TRBV12-3 or TRBV12-4; D gene ambiguous. V lost 3 bases, J lost 3 bases, and 15 bases lay in between. The CDR3 covers 17 residues. In nucleotides, the CDR3 is TGTGCCAGCAGTTTCAGGACCGAAATCGGTGGGGCCAACGTCCTGACTCTC. Translation: CASSFRTEIGGANVLTL.